The 6 T cell receptor beta chains below all came from one sample that was sequenced in a study of T cell responses to AZD1222 COVID-19 vaccine. Using immunoSEQ multiplex PCR, the repertoire was profiled, and TCRdb retains in-frame clones only, with some absent. The sample has 150,000 or so clones; about 93% are singletons. The input for sequencing was peripheral blood, taken on day 0 of AZD1222 vaccination. These receptors were taken from an adult in good health.

In regard to this clone: A junction end diverges from the germline sequence, so it may reflect a read error. This sample also contains other DNA sequences that code for the same CDR3. The rearrangement joins TRBV11-3 to TRBJ2-1, with 9 bases identical to TRBD2. CDR1 is SGHNT and CDR2 is YENEEA in the germline V gene. The CDR3 covers 16 residues. DNA of the CDR3: TGTGCCAGCAGCCTAGATAGCGGGAGCTCCTACAATGAGCAGTTCTTC. It codes for CASSLDSGSSYNEQFF.

The chain combines TRBV6-2 or TRBV6-3 with TRBJ2-3; no clear D gene. CDR1 MNHEY and CDR2 SVGEGT come from the germline V gene. The CDR3 extends over 15 amino acids. Trimming removed 2 bases at V and 2 bases at J, with 11 bases between. CDR3 sequence reads: CASSYRAPLTDTQYF. CDR3 in DNA: TGTGCCAGCAGTTACAGAGCACCCCTCACAGATACGCAGTATTTT.

The chain uses TRBV5-6 and TRBJ1-6; 8 positions match TRBD1. Germline V CDR1 and CDR2: SGHDT, YYEEEE. The CDR3 covers 14 residues. The V and J ends lost 4 bases and 9 bases, in that order; junction bases with no gene match: 6. As DNA, the CDR3 is TGTGCCAGCAGCCTGTACGACAGGGGTTCACCCCTCCACTTT. The encoded protein is CASSLYDRGSPLHF.

In the case of this clone: One junction end does not reproduce the germline sequence, and a read error may be involved. The V call is TRBV7-7, the J call TRBJ1-5; D remains unclear. CDR1 and CDR2 from the germline V gene are SSHAT and FNYEAQ (reference sequence). The CDR3 sequence is 21 residues long. The CDR3 is CASSFGRPHHVLGYSNQPQHF. The CDR3 DNA sequence: TGTGCTAGCAGCTTCGGCAGGCCTCATCATGTCTTAGGGTATAGCAATCAGCCCCAGCATTTT.

The V call is TRBV11-2, the J call TRBJ2-6, with 7 bases matching TRBD2. The CDR3 is 17 residues long. The germline V gene has CDR1 SGHAT and CDR2 FQNNGV. V shed 0 bases and J 2 bases; nucleotides not matched to a gene: 4. This chain's CDR3 is CASSLDGRATGANVLTF. Here the CDR3 DNA reads TGTGCCAGCAGCTTAGATGGGAGGGCAACTGGGGCCAACGTCCTGACTTTC.

J is TRBJ2-2 and V is TRBV19, with TRBD1 as a possible D gene (5 bases). V lost 7 bases to trimming and J lost 0 bases, with 12 bases between them. The length of the CDR3 is 15 residues. Germline V CDR1 and CDR2: LNHDA, SQIVND (reference sequence). CDR3 loop: CASKTERSNTGELFF. DNA for the CDR3: TGTGCCAGTAAGACAGAACGATCGAACACCGGGGAGCTGTTTTTT.